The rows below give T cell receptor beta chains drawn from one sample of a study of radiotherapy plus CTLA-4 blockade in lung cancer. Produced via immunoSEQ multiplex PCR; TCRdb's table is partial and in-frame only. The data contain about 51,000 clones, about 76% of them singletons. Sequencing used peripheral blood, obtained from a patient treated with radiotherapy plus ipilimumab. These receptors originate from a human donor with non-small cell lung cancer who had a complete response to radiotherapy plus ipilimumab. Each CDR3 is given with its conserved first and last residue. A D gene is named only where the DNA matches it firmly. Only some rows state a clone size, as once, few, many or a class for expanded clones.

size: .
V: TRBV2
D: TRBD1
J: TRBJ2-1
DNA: TGTGCCAGCAGTAGGGGACAGGGGAATCTTGAGCAGTTCTTC
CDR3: CASSRGQGNLEQFF

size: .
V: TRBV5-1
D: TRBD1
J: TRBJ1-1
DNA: TGCGCCAGCAGCTTTTCCGGGACAGTGAACACTGAAGCTTTCTTT
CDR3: CASSFSGTVNTEAFF

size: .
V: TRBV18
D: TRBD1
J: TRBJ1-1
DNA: TGTGCCAGCTCACCGGGACAGTTGAGGAACACTGAAGCTTTCTTT
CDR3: CASSPGQLRNTEAFF

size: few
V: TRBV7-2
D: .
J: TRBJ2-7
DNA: TGTGCCAGCAGCTACGATAGCTACGAGCAGTACTTC
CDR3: CASSYDSYEQYF

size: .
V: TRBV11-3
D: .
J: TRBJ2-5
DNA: TGTGCCAGCAGCTTAGTGACGGGATCGGAGACCCAGTACTTC
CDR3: CASSLVTGSETQYF

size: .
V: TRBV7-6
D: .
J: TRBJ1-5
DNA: TGTGCCAGCAGCCCCGGTGACAGCCTAGATAGCAATCAGCCCCAGCATTTT
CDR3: CASSPGDSLDSNQPQHF

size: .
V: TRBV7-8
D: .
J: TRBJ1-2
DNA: TGTGCCAGCAGCTTAGGTAGACAGAAGACATATGGCTACACCTTC
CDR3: CASSLGRQKTYGYTF

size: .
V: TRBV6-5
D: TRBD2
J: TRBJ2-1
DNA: TGTGCCAGCAGTTACCGGGGGGGGCGGGAGCTCTATGAGCAGTTCTTC
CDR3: CASSYRGGRELYEQFF

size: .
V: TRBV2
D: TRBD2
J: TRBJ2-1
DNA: TGTGCCAGCAGTGGACTAGCGGGGGGGAAGGTGTTCTTC
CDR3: CASSGLAGGKVFF

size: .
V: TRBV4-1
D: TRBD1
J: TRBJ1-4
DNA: TGCGCCAGCAGCCAGACAGGGAGCGGAACTAATGAAAAACTGTTTTTT
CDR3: CASSQTGSGTNEKLFF

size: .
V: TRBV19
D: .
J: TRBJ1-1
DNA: TGTGCCAGTAGTATCTCTCGGACACCGAACACTGAAGCTTTCTTT
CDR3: CASSISRTPNTEAFF

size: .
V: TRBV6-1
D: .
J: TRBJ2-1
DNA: TGTGCCAGCTACACTTGGGTGGGGGGATACAATGAGCAGTTCTTC
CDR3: CASYTWVGGYNEQFF

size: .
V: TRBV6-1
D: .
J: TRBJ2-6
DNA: TGTGCCAGCGGAGCCTTCTCTGGGGCCAACGTCCTGACTTTC
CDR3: CASGAFSGANVLTF

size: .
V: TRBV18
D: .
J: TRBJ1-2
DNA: TGTGCCAGCTCAATAGCTCGGGGAAGGGATGGCTACACCTTC
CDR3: CASSIARGRDGYTF

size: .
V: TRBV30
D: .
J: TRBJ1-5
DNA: TGTGCCTGGAGTGGCCGGGGGCCCCAGCATTTT
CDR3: CAWSGRGPQHF

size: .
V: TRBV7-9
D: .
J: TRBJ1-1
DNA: TGTGCCAGCAGCTTACACGGTCCGGGGGTCGAAGCTTTCTTT
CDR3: CASSLHGPGVEAFF

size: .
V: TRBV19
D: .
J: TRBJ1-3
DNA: TGCGCCAGTAGTCCACGGACAGCCACCTCTGGAAACACCATATATTTT
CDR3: CASSPRTATSGNTIYF

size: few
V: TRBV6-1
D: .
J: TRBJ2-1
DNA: TGTGCCAGCAGTGAACATGTGGGCGTCTACAATGAGCAGTTCTTC
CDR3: CASSEHVGVYNEQFF

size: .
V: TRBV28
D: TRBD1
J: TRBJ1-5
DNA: TGTGCCAGCAGAGACAGGGATTATCAGCCCCAGCATTTT
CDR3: CASRDRDYQPQHF

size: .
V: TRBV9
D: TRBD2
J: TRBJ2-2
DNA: TGTGCCAGCAGCGATAGCGGGAGGATTAACACCGGGGAGCTGTTTTTT
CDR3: CASSDSGRINTGELFF

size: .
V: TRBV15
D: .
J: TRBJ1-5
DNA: TGTGCCACCAGCAGAGATATCCAGCCCCAGCATTTT
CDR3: CATSRDIQPQHF

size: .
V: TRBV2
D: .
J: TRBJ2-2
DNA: TGTGCCAGCAGTGACGGGGGGCCGTCCGGGGAGCTGTTTTTT
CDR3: CASSDGGPSGELFF

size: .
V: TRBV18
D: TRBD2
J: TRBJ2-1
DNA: TGTGCCAGCTCACCCACGACTAGCGTTAGAAATGAGCAGTTCTTC
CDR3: CASSPTTSVRNEQFF

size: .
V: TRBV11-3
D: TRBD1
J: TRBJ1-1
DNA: TGTGCCAGCAGCTTGGGACAGGGATCCACTGAAGCTTTCTTT
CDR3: CASSLGQGSTEAFF